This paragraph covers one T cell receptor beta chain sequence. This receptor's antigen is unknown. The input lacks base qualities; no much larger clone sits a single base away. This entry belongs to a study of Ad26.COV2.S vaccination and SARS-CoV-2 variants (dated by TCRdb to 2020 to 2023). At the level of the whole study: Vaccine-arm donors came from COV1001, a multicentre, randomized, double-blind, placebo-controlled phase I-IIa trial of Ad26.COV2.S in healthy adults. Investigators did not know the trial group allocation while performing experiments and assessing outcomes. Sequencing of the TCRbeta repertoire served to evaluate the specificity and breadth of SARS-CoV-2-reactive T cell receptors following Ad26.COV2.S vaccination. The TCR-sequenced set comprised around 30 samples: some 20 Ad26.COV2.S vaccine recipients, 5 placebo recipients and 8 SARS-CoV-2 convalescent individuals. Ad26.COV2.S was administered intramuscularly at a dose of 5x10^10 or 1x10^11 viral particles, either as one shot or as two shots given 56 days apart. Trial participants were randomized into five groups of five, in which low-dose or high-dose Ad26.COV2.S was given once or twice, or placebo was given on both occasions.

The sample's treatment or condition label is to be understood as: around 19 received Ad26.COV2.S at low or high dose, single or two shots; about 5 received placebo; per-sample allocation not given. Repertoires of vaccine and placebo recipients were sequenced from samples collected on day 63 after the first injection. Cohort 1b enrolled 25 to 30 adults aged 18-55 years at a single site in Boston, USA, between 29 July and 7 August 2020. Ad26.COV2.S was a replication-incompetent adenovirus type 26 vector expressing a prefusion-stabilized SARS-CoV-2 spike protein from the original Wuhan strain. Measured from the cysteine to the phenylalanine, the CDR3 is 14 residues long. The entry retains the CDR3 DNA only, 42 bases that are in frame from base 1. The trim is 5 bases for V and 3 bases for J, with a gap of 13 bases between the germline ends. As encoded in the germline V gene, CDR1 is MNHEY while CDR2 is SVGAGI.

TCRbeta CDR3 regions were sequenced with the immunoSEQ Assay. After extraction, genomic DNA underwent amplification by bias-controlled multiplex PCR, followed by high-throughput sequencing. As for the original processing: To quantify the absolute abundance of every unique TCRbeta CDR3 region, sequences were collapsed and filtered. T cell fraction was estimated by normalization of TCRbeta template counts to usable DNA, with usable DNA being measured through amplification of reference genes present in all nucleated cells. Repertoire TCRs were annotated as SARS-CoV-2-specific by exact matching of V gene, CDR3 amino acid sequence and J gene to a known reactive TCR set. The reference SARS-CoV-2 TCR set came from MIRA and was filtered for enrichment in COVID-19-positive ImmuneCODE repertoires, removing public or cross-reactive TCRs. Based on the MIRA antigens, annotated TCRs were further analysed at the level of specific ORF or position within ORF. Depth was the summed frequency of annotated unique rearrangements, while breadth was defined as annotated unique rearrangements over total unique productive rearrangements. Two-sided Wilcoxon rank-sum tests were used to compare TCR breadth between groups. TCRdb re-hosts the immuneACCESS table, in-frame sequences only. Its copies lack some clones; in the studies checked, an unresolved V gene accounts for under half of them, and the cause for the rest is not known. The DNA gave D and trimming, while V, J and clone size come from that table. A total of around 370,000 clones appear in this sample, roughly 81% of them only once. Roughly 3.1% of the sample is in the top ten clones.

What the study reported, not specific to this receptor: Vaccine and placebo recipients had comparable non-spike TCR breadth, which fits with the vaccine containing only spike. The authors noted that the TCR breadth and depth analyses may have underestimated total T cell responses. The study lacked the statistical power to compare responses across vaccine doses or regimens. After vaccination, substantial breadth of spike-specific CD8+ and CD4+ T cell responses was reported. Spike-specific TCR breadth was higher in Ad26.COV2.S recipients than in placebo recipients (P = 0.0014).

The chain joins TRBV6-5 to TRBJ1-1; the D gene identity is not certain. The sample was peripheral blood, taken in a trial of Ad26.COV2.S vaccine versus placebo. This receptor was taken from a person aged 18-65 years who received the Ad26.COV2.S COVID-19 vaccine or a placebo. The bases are TGTGCCAGCAGTAGGCGAGAGGTAGACACTGAAGCTTTCTTT. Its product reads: CASSRREVDTEAFF.